What follows is one T cell receptor (beta chain) and its context. Its specificity is not known. The germline gives CDR1 SGHVS, CDR2 FNYEAQ. The CDR3 extends over 14 amino acids. V dropped 1 base and J dropped 2 bases, with 9 bases sitting between them. TCRdb's table, derived via immunoSEQ multiplex PCR, lists solely in-frame clones and lacks some. This table holds fewer than 75,000 clones, around 84% found once. These data come from a study of T cells in localized non-small cell lung cancer. Whole-study findings and limits: Heterogeneity within the tumor remains possible, as just one region underwent sequencing. Elevated circulating T cell density in blood was associated with longer overall survival. It was uninvolved adjacent lung that showed the highest T cell clonality, exceeding tumor.

This sample comprised peripheral blood, obtained before any cancer treatment. The chain carries TRBV7-6 and TRBJ2-7; D remains unclear. This sequence was found in a female donor at least 60 years old with stage I lung adenocarcinoma. The CDR3 nucleotides are TGTGCCAGCAGCTTAGGAGGCGAGACCTACGAGCAGTACTTC. Protein sequence: CASSLGGETYEQYF.